These 26 T cell receptor beta chains were all obtained from the same sample, sequenced in a study of OX40 agonist ivuxolimab in advanced cancers. The library was generated by the immunoSEQ multiplex PCR assay. Entries here come from immuneACCESS through TCRdb and include only in-frame sequences with V and J called. Some clones fail to appear in such tables; in the studies checked, an unresolved V gene covers under half of the shortfall, and the cause of the remainder is unknown. This sample comprises about 60,000 clones, approximately 90% of them detected only once. Jointly, the top ten make up 1.9% of the sample. This specimen was CD4+ or CD8+ T cells sorted from blood, taken in a trial of the OX40 agonist ivuxolimab. The receptors shown here come from an adult with an advanced solid tumor such as melanoma, head and neck, liver or kidney cancer.

The genes are TRBV7-2 and TRBJ2-2; D remains ambiguous. V was pared by 2 bases and J by 5 bases, with 12 bases between. The CDR3 spans 15 residues. Germline V lookup: CDR1 SGHTA, CDR2 FQGNSA. CDR3 residues: CASSLWVSRTGELFF. CDR3 in DNA: TGTGCCAGCAGCTTATGGGTATCGAGGACCGGGGAGCTGTTTTTT.

The rearrangement uses TRBV30 and TRBJ2-1; no clear D. This CDR3 comprises 14 residues. The V end lost 0 bases, the J end lost 3 bases, and 9 bases lay between the germline ends. Germline values: CDR1 GTSNPN, CDR2 SVGIG (reference sequence). CDR3 in DNA: TGTGCCTGGAGTGTACTGAGTGGCTACAATGAGCAGTTCTTC. Encoded protein: CAWSVLSGYNEQFF.

This clone was seen only once. The chain joins TRBV10-2 to TRBJ1-1; a weak D match, TRBD1 (5 bases). V lost 5 bases to trimming and J lost 4 bases, with 11 bases between them. The germline gives CDR1 WSHSY, CDR2 SAAADI. This CDR3 is 13 amino acids long. The CDR3 sequence is CASSPPGGTEAFF. The CDR3 nucleotides are TGCGCCAGCAGTCCCCCGGGGGGCACTGAAGCTTTCTTT.

For this clone: This may be a read error, as it is one base from a much larger clone. V and J are TRBV7-2 and TRBJ1-3, with D unresolved. CDR3 length equals 12 residues. Germline V CDR1 and CDR2: SGHTA, FQGNSA. The ends were cut back, 4 bases at V and 0 bases at J, with 1 base in the middle. The CDR3 spells CASSYSGNTIYF. The CDR3, as DNA: TGTGCCAGCAGCTACTCTGGAAACACCATATATTTT.

The chain couples TRBV15 to TRBJ2-2; TRBD2 matches 7 bases. The CDR3 is 16 amino acids. Germline V gene lookup returns CDR1 LNHNV and CDR2 YYDKDF (reference sequence). V trimming: 1 base; J trimming: 3 bases; junction bases outside the gene matches: 5. The CDR3 spells CATSRAAGRDTGELFF. Written as DNA, the CDR3 is TGTGCCACCAGCAGAGCAGCAGGGAGGGACACCGGGGAGCTGTTTTTT.

For the CDR3, the DNA is TGTGCCAGCTCACCTCTCCGGGATAGTTTTGCTTTCTTT. Its translation is CASSPLRDSFAFF. The rearrangement joins TRBV18 to TRBJ1-1; no clear D. V lost 3 bases, J lost 11 bases, and 16 bases lay in between. Germline CDR1 is KGHSH and CDR2 is LQKENI. The CDR3 runs to 13 residues.

This chain uses TRBV19 with TRBJ2-2; D may be TRBD1 (7 bases). From germline, CDR1 is LNHDA and CDR2 SQIVND (reference sequence). Trimming pared 3 bases from V and 5 bases from J, leaving 16 bases between. This CDR3 is built from 16 residues. The CDR3 protein is CASSILPGGGTGELFF. The CDR3 DNA follows: TGTGCCAGTAGTATTCTTCCAGGGGGAGGAACCGGGGAGCTGTTTTTT. The full variable domain, with the rest looked up from reference TRBV19 and TRBJ2-2, is DGGITQSPKYLFRKEGQNVTLSCEQNLNHDAMYWYRQDPGQGLRLIYYSQIVNDFQKGDIAEGYSVSREKKESFPLTVTSAQKNPTAFYLCASSILPGGGTGELFFGEGSRLTVL.

In this sample, this clone turned up many times. The rearrangement links TRBV19 to TRBJ2-5; 10 nucleotides align to TRBD1. CDR3 length: 14 residues. V was clipped by 4 bases and J by 4 bases; unmatched bases: 3. Germline V CDR1 and CDR2: LNHDA, SQIVND (reference sequence). The CDR3, as DNA: TGTGCCAGTAGTACAGGACAGGGGGTAGAGACCCAGTACTTC. Protein sequence: CASSTGQGVETQYF. The full variable domain, completed using reference TRBV19 and TRBJ2-5, is DGGITQSPKYLFRKEGQNVTLSCEQNLNHDAMYWYRQDPGQGLRLIYYSQIVNDFQKGDIAEGYSVSREKKESFPLTVTSAQKNPTAFYLCASSTGQGVETQYFGPGTRLLVL.

The rearrangement links TRBV29-1 to TRBJ1-1, with D possibly matching TRBD1 (5 bases). The V end was cut by 7 bases, the J end by 11 bases, with 14 bases between. Per the germline V gene, CDR1 is SQVTM and CDR2 is ANQGSEA. CDR3 length: 10 residues. Here the CDR3 reads CSAFQGYAFF. CDR3 nucleotide sequence: TGCAGCGCCTTTCAGGGCTACGCTTTCTTT. The variable domain in full, completed from reference TRBV29-1 and TRBJ1-1, reads SAVISQKPSRDICQRGTSLTIQCQVDSQVTMMFWYRQQPGQSLTLIATANQGSEATYESGFVIDKFPISRPNLTFSTLTVSNMSPEDSSIYLCSAFQGYAFFGQGTRLTVV.

The chain recombines TRBV5-4 with TRBJ1-6; weak D call: TRBD1 (6 bases). This CDR3 is 19 amino acids long. Looked up from germline, CDR1 is SGHNT and CDR2 is YYREEE (reference sequence). Trimming cost V 0 bases and J 1 base, with 17 bases left between them. Written as DNA, the CDR3 is TGTGCCAGCAGCTTGGCATCGCAGGGGTACAGGTCCTATAATTCACCCCTCCACTTT. Encoded protein: CASSLASQGYRSYNSPLHF.

V gene TRBV11-3 combines with J gene TRBJ2-1; the D is unclear. Germline loops: CDR1 SGHNT, CDR2 YENEEA. The V end was cut by 6 bases, the J end by 0 bases, with 12 bases between. The CDR3 runs to 15 residues. This chain's CDR3 is CASSSEVNSYNEQFF. CDR3 DNA: TGTGCCAGCAGTAGTGAAGTAAACTCCTACAATGAGCAGTTCTTC.

To note about this clone: Distinct nucleotide sequences in the sample also encode this CDR3. The genes are TRBV6-6 and TRBJ2-1, with D unclear. V was shortened by 6 bases and J by 10 bases, with 16 bases between the two germline ends. CDR3 size: 13 residues. Per the germline V gene, CDR1 is MNHNY and CDR2 is SVGAGI (reference sequence). CDR3 loop: CASSYQRTREQFF. CDR3 in DNA: TGTGCCAGCAGCTACCAAAGGACCCGCGAGCAGTTCTTC.

J is TRBJ2-7 and V is TRBV19; TRBD2 agrees at 7 bases. This CDR3 region has 15 residues. CDR1 is LNHDA, CDR2 SQIVND, per germline (reference sequence). Trimming removed 5 bases from V and 3 bases from J; junction bases left unmatched: 10. The chain's CDR3 is CASSSGGGSNYEQYF. Here the CDR3 DNA reads TGTGCCAGTAGTTCTGGGGGGGGATCCAACTACGAGCAGTACTTC.

In this sample, this clone turned up a few times. The chain's CDR3 is CAWSSDGNQPQHF. The CDR3 DNA reads TGTGCCTGGAGCTCTGACGGCAATCAGCCCCAGCATTTT. This chain joins TRBV30 and TRBJ1-5, with D hard to call. Per the germline V gene, CDR1 is GTSNPN and CDR2 is SVGIG (reference sequence). V lost 3 bases, J lost 2 bases, and 8 bases lay in between. This CDR3 spans 13 amino acids.

The rearrangement uses TRBV19 and TRBJ1-2; TRBD1 aligns across 8 bases. V gave up 9 bases and J gave up 8 bases; unmatched junction bases: 8. Germline V gives CDR1 LNHDA, CDR2 SQIVND (reference sequence). The CDR3 runs to 12 residues. The CDR3 nucleotides are TGTGCCAGCTCGGACAGGGCGGAAGGCTACACCTTC. Translating gives CASSDRAEGYTF. Full variable domain (remainder filled in from reference TRBV19 and TRBJ1-2): DGGITQSPKYLFRKEGQNVTLSCEQNLNHDAMYWYRQDPGQGLRLIYYSQIVNDFQKGDIAEGYSVSREKKESFPLTVTSAQKNPTAFYLCASSDRAEGYTFGSGTRLTVV.

The genes are TRBV7-9 and TRBJ1-5; D gene unclear. Germline CDR1 and CDR2: SEHNR and FQNEAQ (reference sequence). The germline V and J ends were trimmed by 1 base and 2 bases, with 6 bases remaining between them. The CDR3 loop spans 14 amino acids. CDR3 loop: CASSLGSGNQPQHF. CDR3 nucleotides: TGTGCCAGCAGCTTAGGTTCAGGCAATCAGCCCCAGCATTTT. The entire variable domain, with the rest obtained from reference TRBV7-9 and TRBJ1-5, is as follows: DTGVSQNPRHKITKRGQNVTFRCDPISEHNRLYWYRQTLGQGPEFLTYFQNEAQLEKSRLLSDRFSAERPKGSFSTLEIQRTEQGDSAMYLCASSLGSGNQPQHFGDGTRLSIL.

This clone has just one count. The J gene is TRBJ2-7, the V gene TRBV7-2; D gene unclear. Germline loops: CDR1 SGHTA, CDR2 FQGNSA. CDR3 length: 11 residues. Deletions cut 3 bases from V and 5 bases from J, with 5 bases between. This CDR3 is CASSLKDEQYF. The CDR3 nucleotides read TGTGCCAGCAGCTTGAAAGACGAGCAGTACTTC.

This clone turned up a few times. V and J are TRBV5-8 and TRBJ1-1, with D uncertain. There are 10 residues in the CDR3. V was trimmed by 4 bases and J by 11 bases, leaving 9 bases between them. Germline CDR1 is SGHTS and CDR2 is YDEGEE. Written as DNA, the CDR3 is TGTGCCAGCAGCCCTCGAATTGCTTTCTTT. It is translated as CASSPRIAFF. Full variable domain (outside the CDR3, taken from reference TRBV5-8 and TRBJ1-1): EAGVTQSPTHLIKTRGQQATLRCSPISGHTSVYWYQQALGLGLQFLLWYDEGEERNRGNFPPRFSGRQFPNYSSELNVNALELEDSALYLCASSPRIAFFGQGTRLTVV.

The chain has TRBV27 and TRBJ1-1; 9 positions agree with TRBD1. The V gene's germline CDR1 is MNHEY and CDR2 SMNVEV (reference sequence). J gave up 0 bases and V 9 bases, and 5 bases lay outside the gene matches. CDR3 size: 14 residues. For the CDR3, the DNA is TGTGCCAGTTGGACAGGGGCCATGAACACTGAAGCTTTCTTT. Its protein product is CASWTGAMNTEAFF.

The CDR3 DNA reads as TGTGCCAGCAGCTCGACTCGGGTGGGCTCAACTAATGAAAAACTGTTTTTT. Amino acid sequence: CASSSTRVGSTNEKLFF. The chain has TRBV5-5 and TRBJ1-4, with unresolved D. Germline V gene data show CDR1 as SGHKS and CDR2 as YYEKEE (reference sequence). V was pared by 3 bases and J by 0 bases, with 15 bases between. The CDR3 covers 17 residues.

The chain carries TRBV25-1 and TRBJ2-6; D gene uncertain. The V end lost 3 bases, the J end lost 1 base, and 13 bases lay between the germline ends. The length of the CDR3 is 17 residues. From germline, CDR1 is MGHDK and CDR2 SYGVNS. The CDR3 reads CASSDYIGTSGANVLTF. The CDR3 coding sequence is TGTGCCAGCAGTGACTACATCGGAACTTCTGGGGCCAACGTCCTGACTTTC.

This CDR3 reads CASSVPTTPSTDTQYF. In DNA form, the CDR3 reads TGTGCCAGCAGCGTCCCGACTACCCCTAGCACAGATACGCAGTATTTT. The V and J genes are TRBV9 and TRBJ2-3; the D gene is possibly TRBD2 (5 bases). V was clipped by 2 bases and J by 0 bases, with 13 bases between them. This CDR3 contains 16 residues. The V gene's germline CDR1 is SGDLS and CDR2 YYNGEE.

This chain uses TRBV7-9 with TRBJ1-1, with 8 bases fitting TRBD1. CDR3 size: 17 residues. The V and J ends lost 4 bases and 3 bases, in that order; junction bases with no gene match: 13. CDR1 and CDR2 from the germline V gene are SEHNR and FQNEAQ (reference sequence). CDR3 sequence (DNA): TGTGCCAGCAGCTCACTCTACCAGGGACAGGCCGACACTGAAGCTTTCTTT. It is translated as CASSSLYQGQADTEAFF. Based on the CDR3 plus reference TRBV7-9 and TRBJ1-1, the full variable domain is DTGVSQNPRHKITKRGQNVTFRCDPISEHNRLYWYRQTLGQGPEFLTYFQNEAQLEKSRLLSDRFSAERPKGSFSTLEIQRTEQGDSAMYLCASSSLYQGQADTEAFFGQGTRLTVV.

This sequence joins TRBV30 and TRBJ2-3; 10 bases fit TRBD2. Germline assignment: CDR1 GTSNPN and CDR2 SVGIG (reference sequence). The CDR3 has 14 residues. V dropped 7 bases and J dropped 4; count of bases not matched to a gene: 8. The CDR3 is CALELAGEADTQYF. The CDR3 nucleotides are TGTGCCTTGGAGCTAGCGGGAGAGGCAGATACGCAGTATTTT.

The genes are TRBV4-1 and TRBJ1-1, with D possibly matching TRBD1 (5 bases). The V and J ends lost 1 base and 4 bases respectively, with 10 bases between them. The CDR3 covers 14 residues. Germline V gene sequence: CDR1 MGHRA, CDR2 YSYEKL. CDR3 nucleotide sequence: TGCGCCAGCAGCCAAGTGGGCGGGACCACTGAAGCTTTCTTT. It translates to CASSQVGGTTEAFF.

This chain links TRBV28 with TRBJ1-5, with D hard to call. The length of the CDR3 is 14 residues. V lost 2 bases to trimming and J lost 4 bases, with 9 bases between them. The germline CDR1 and CDR2 sequences are MDHEN and SYDVKM. The CDR3 DNA follows: TGTGCCAGCAGTTTAGTACAGCAGAATCAGCCCCAGCATTTT. Translation: CASSLVQQNQPQHF.